This note documents a single T cell receptor beta chain sequence. This CDR3 is 15 amino acids long. CDR1 is SGHRS, CDR2 YFSETQ, per germline. Trimming removed 1 base at V and 2 bases at J, with 12 bases between. Sequencing was performed with immunoSEQ multiplex PCR; in TCRdb, only in-frame clones are kept and a portion is missing. In the table there are a few hundred thousand clones, approximately 87% of which are singletons. These data are taken from a study of blood T cell repertoires in COVID-19. Material: peripheral blood. This clonotype was sampled from a woman under 40 with COVID-19, enrolled during active disease. The chain links TRBV5-1 to TRBJ2-5; D not resolved. CDR3 coding DNA: TGCGCCAGCAGCTTGTTACGGTCCCTACAAGAGACCCAGTACTTC. Residues: CASSLLRSLQETQYF.